This T cell receptor (beta chain) was obtained from a study of identical twins. The authors used template switching to add a universal primer site and gave cDNA unique molecular identifiers. MiXCR, applied by TCRdb to the 5' RACE reads, yields one record per CDR3 protein. The sample contains around 280,000 distinct CDR3 sequences, roughly 8.6% of which appear only once. This clonotype showed up many times. After removal of 6 bases from V and 13 bases from J, the junction contained 12 bases not matched to a gene. The CDR3 is 14 residues long. Germline V CDR1 and CDR2: DFQATT, SNEGSKA (reference sequence). These records were also assigned to another study, of yellow fever vaccine responses in identical twins. That paper states: Reportedly, the response of twins' T cells to the vaccine seemed partly convergent, partly personalized.

The specimen was memory (CD45RO+) T cells sorted from blood. The clonotype comes from a woman aged 18-35 years in good health. This rearrangement joins TRBV20-1 to TRBJ2-5; 15 bases map to TRBD2. As DNA, the CDR3 is TGCAGTGCAGACGCACCGGGACTAGCGGGGGGACGGTACTTC. Encoded protein: CSADAPGLAGGRYF.